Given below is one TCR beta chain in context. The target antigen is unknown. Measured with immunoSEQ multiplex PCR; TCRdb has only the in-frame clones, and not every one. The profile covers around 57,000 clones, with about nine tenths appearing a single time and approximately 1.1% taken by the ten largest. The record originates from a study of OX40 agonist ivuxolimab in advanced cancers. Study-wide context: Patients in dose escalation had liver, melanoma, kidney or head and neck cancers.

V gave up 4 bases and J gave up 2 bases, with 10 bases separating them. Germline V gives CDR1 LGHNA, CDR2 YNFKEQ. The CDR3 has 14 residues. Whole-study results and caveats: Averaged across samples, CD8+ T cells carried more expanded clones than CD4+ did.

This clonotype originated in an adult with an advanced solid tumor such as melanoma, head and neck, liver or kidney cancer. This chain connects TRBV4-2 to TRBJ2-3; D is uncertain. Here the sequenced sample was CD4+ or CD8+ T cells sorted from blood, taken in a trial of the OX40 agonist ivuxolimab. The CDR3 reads CASSLEQHTDTQYF. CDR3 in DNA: TGTGCCAGCAGCCTCGAGCAACACACAGATACGCAGTATTTT.